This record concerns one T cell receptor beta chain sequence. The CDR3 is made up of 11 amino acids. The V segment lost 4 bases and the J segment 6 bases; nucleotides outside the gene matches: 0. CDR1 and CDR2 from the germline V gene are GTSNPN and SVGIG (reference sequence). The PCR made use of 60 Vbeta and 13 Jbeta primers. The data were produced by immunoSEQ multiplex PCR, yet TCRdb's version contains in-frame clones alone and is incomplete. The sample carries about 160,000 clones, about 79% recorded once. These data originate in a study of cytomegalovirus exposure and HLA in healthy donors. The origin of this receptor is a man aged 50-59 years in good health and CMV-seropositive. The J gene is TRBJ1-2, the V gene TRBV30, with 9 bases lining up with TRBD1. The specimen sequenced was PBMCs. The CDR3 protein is CAWNRGHGYTF. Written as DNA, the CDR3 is TGTGCCTGGAACAGGGGGCATGGCTACACCTTC.